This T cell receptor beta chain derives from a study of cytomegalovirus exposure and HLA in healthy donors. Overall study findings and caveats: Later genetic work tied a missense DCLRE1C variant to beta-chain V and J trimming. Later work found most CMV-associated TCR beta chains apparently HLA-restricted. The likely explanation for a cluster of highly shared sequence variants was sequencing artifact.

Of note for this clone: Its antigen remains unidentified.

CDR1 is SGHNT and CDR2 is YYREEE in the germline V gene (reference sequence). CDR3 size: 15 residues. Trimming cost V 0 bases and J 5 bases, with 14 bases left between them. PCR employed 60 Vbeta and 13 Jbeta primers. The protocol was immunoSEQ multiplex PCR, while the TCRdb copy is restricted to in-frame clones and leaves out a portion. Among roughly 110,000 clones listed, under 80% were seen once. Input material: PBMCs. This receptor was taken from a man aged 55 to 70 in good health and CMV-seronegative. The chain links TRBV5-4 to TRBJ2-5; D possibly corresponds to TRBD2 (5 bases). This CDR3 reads CASSLGGLAQETQYF. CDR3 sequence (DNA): TGTGCCAGCAGCTTGGGTGGGCTAGCCCAGGAGACCCAGTACTTC.